Ten or more counts support the clone carrying this TCR beta chain. Its antigen remains unknown. Thyroid ultrasound, orbital computed tomography, clinical symptoms, and serum thyroxine and TRAb underpinned diagnoses. Using around 10 ml of fresh peripheral blood, PBMCs were prepared. RNA transcripts served as the template for amplifying TCR beta CDR3 regions. HTBI primers were used for first-round RT-PCR of the TCR CDR3. TCRdb analysed the multiplex PCR reads with MiXCR anew, one entry per CDR3 protein. The sample has some 600,000 distinct CDR3 sequences; approximately 14% are singletons. Germline V gene lookup returns CDR1 SNHLY and CDR2 FYNNEI. V shed 4 bases and J 1 base; nucleotides not matched to a gene: 3. The CDR3 consists of 15 residues. This entry is derived from a study of T cells in Graves' hyperthyroidism and ophthalmopathy. Study results and limitations: Blood also showed most of the thyroid clonotypes that were expanded above 0.001. Through a model of 13 V-J features, ophthalmopathy was separated from stable hyperthyroidism.

This clonotype was sampled from a woman in her 30s with Graves' hyperthyroidism that later progressed to Graves' ophthalmopathy. The chain joins TRBV2 to TRBJ2-2, with 7 bases matching TRBD1. The sequencing input was blood. For the CDR3, the DNA is TGTGCCAGCAGTGCCAGACAGGGGAACACCGGGGAGCTGTTTTTT. This translates into CASSARQGNTGELFF.